A single sample is the source of the 26 T cell receptor beta chains below, sequenced in a study of blood T cells in healthy people across ages. Combining a sample-barcoded 5' primer with a J-beta primer mix, a second PCR ran for about 6 to 11 cycles. TCRdb recomputed calls from the 5' RACE reads with MiXCR, one row per CDR3 protein. The data contain about 1.5 million distinct CDR3 sequences, approximately 40% of them singletons. The sample consisted of blood. Receptors were obtained from a woman aged 18-29 years in good health.

The chain has TRBV10-3 and TRBJ2-7, with 9 positions matching TRBD1. The CDR3 loop spans 14 amino acids. The J segment lost 0 bases and the V segment lost 6 bases, leaving 3 bases of the junction unmatched. Germline V gene sequence: CDR1 ENHRY, CDR2 SYGVKD. The chain's CDR3 is CAISRDRASYEQYF. In DNA form, the CDR3 reads TGTGCCATCAGCCGGGACAGGGCCTCCTACGAGCAGTACTTC.

There are a few counts of this clonotype. At one end, the junction sequence differs from germline, possibly due to a read error. The chain uses TRBV14 and TRBJ2-6; D gene ambiguous. CDR1 and CDR2 (germline): SGHDN, FVKESK. CDR3 size: 13 residues. The CDR3 DNA follows: TGTGCCAGCAGAGCCTCTGCGGCCAACGTCCTGACTTTC. This codes for CASRASAANVLTF.

The chain employs TRBV4-1 and TRBJ1-5; D remains ambiguous. The CDR3 loop spans 16 amino acids. CDR1 and CDR2 from the germline V gene are MGHRA and YSYEKL. Trimming stripped 1 base from V and 0 bases from J, with 10 bases between. The CDR3 here is CASSQVEQLSNQPQHF. The CDR3 nucleotides are TGCGCCAGCAGCCAAGTGGAACAACTTAGCAATCAGCCCCAGCATTTT.

The chain uses TRBV27 and TRBJ2-5; TRBD2 aligns across 8 bases. CDR1 is MNHEY, CDR2 SMNVEV, per germline (reference sequence). This CDR3 has 15 residues. V shed 8 bases and J 1 base; nucleotides not matched to a gene: 9. The CDR3 protein is CASGEVAGPQETQYF. CDR3 coding DNA: TGTGCCAGCGGGGAAGTAGCGGGGCCCCAAGAGACCCAGTACTTC.

The rearrangement joins TRBV3-1 to TRBJ2-1; no clear D. Germline-derived CDR1 and CDR2 are LGHDT and YNNKEL (reference sequence). The V and J ends lost 4 bases and 12 bases respectively, with 16 bases between them. This CDR3 contains 13 residues. The CDR3 bases are TGTGCCAGCAGCCCAGTTGATGGCTCCGGGCAGTTCTTC. This gives the protein CASSPVDGSGQFF.

The chain couples TRBV25-1 to TRBJ1-2, with D possibly matching TRBD1 (5 bases). The CDR3 covers 14 residues. V lost 0 bases and J 8 bases, leaving 13 bases between the germline ends. CDR1 is MGHDK, CDR2 SYGVNS, per germline. The CDR3 sequence: CASSEYKWRDGYTF. The CDR3 bases are TGTGCCAGCAGTGAATATAAATGGAGGGACGGCTACACCTTC.

This clonotype was detected a few times. This sequence joins TRBV12-5 and TRBJ2-1; D remains unclear. Germline-derived CDR1 and CDR2 are LGHNT and FRNRAP. V was shortened by 5 bases and J by 8 bases, with 7 bases between the two germline ends. The CDR3 extends over 11 amino acids. CDR3 sequence: CASGLYDEQFF. DNA for the CDR3: TGTGCTAGTGGTCTGTATGATGAGCAGTTCTTC.

This clonotype was seen only a few times. The J gene is TRBJ1-6, the V gene TRBV10-3; weak D call: TRBD1 (5 bases). This CDR3 has 18 amino acids. The V gene lost 0 bases and the J gene lost 0 bases, with 12 bases spanning the gap. From germline, CDR1 is ENHRY and CDR2 SYGVKD. The CDR3: CAISESDGASSYNSPLHF. The CDR3 nucleotides are TGTGCCATCAGTGAGTCCGACGGGGCGAGCTCCTATAATTCACCCCTCCACTTT.

This clonotype occurred a few times. The chain links TRBV12-3 or TRBV12-4 to TRBJ1-2; TRBD1 matches 10 bases. CDR3 length equals 15 residues. V was pared by 2 bases and J by 5 bases, with 5 bases of the junction left unmatched. DNA for the CDR3: TGTGCCAGCAGTTTATACGGGACAGGGGCTTATGGCTACACCTTC. This encodes CASSLYGTGAYGYTF.

This chain connects TRBV2 to TRBJ1-1; D unclear. The CDR3 consists of 12 residues. V was shortened by 7 bases and J by 2 bases, with 8 bases between the two germline ends. Germline V lookup: CDR1 SNHLY, CDR2 FYNNEI. DNA for the CDR3: TGTGCCAGCAAGAACAGCAACACTGAAGCTTTCTTT. Protein product: CASKNSNTEAFF.

This clonotype was detected a few times. This chain uses TRBV7-9 with TRBJ2-1, with D perhaps TRBD1 (6 bases). V shed 4 bases and J shed 2 bases, with 12 bases lying between them. This CDR3 is built from 15 residues. Per the germline V gene, CDR1 is SEHNR and CDR2 is FQNEAQ (reference sequence). As DNA, the CDR3 is TGTGCCAGCAGCTGGAGGACAGATCCCTACAATGAGCAGTTCTTC. The encoded protein is CASSWRTDPYNEQFF.

Remarks on this clonotype: An end of the junction differs from the germline gene, which may be a read error. The V call is TRBV12-3 or TRBV12-4, the J call TRBJ2-3; no clear D. This CDR3 has 11 amino acids. The CDR3 here is CAGSLKDTQYF. In nucleotides, the CDR3 is TGTGCCGGCAGTTTGAAAGATACGCAGTATTTT.

J is TRBJ2-7 and V is TRBV5-6; a weak D match, TRBD2 (5 bases). The CDR3 is 14 amino acids. The germline V gene encodes CDR1 SGHDT and CDR2 YYEEEE. With 3 bases removed from V and 3 bases from J, the gap between germline ends came to 13 bases. The CDR3 reads CASSSATNNYEQYF. For the CDR3, the DNA is TGTGCCAGCAGCTCCGCGACTAACAACTACGAGCAGTACTTC. The entire variable domain, with the rest obtained from reference TRBV5-6 and TRBJ2-7, is as follows: DAGVTQSPTHLIKTRGQQVTLRCSPKSGHDTVSWYQQALGQGPQFIFQYYEEEERQRGNFPDRFSGHQFPNYSSELNVNALLLGDSALYLCASSSATNNYEQYFGPGTRLTVT.

The rearrangement links TRBV3-1 to TRBJ2-1; D not certain. Germline V CDR1 and CDR2: LGHDT, YNNKEL (reference sequence). This CDR3 comprises 13 residues. Trimming pared 1 base from V and 5 bases from J, leaving 6 bases between. CDR3 DNA sequence: TGTGCCAGCAGCCAAGTATTGAACAATGAGCAGTTCTTC. Translated: CASSQVLNNEQFF.

This clonotype was seen more than once but under ten times. The chain couples TRBV5-1 to TRBJ2-5; the match to TRBD1 covers 7 bases. Germline lookup yields CDR1 SGHRS and CDR2 YFSETQ. J lost 3 bases, V lost 0 bases, and 8 bases had no gene match. The CDR3 is 16 amino acids. CDR3: CASSLATGRGKETQYF. CDR3 bases: TGCGCCAGCAGCTTGGCGACAGGCAGGGGGAAAGAGACCCAGTACTTC.

J is TRBJ2-7 and V is TRBV7-9, with 7 nucleotides matching TRBD2. CDR3 size: 15 residues. In germline, CDR1 is SEHNR, CDR2 FQNEAQ (reference sequence). V shed 5 bases, J shed 0 bases, and the junction held 7 bases outside the gene matches. CDR3 residues: CASSGLTGGSYEQYF. The CDR3 DNA follows: TGTGCCAGCAGCGGGCTTACGGGGGGCTCCTACGAGCAGTACTTC.

This clonotype was detected a few times. The V and J genes are TRBV20-1 and TRBJ1-2; a weak D match, TRBD1 (6 bases). Germline CDR1 is DFQATT and CDR2 is SNEGSKA (reference sequence). The CDR3 extends over 14 amino acids. Deletions cut 5 bases from V and 3 bases from J, with 16 bases between. The CDR3 reads CSAQVKQGYYGYTF. As DNA, the CDR3 is TGCAGTGCTCAAGTAAAACAGGGATACTATGGCTACACCTTC.

This clonotype appeared a few times. This sequence joins TRBV6-1 and TRBJ2-7; 7 bases map to TRBD1. CDR3 length: 14 amino acids. Looked up from germline, CDR1 is MNHNS and CDR2 is SASEGT. The J segment lost 3 bases and the V segment lost 6 bases, leaving 8 bases of the junction unmatched. The CDR3 DNA is TGTGCCAGCAGGTTGTCGGGACAGATCTACGAGCAGTACTTC. This codes for CASRLSGQIYEQYF.

The gene calls are TRBV3-1 and TRBJ2-3; D call uncertain. Between the trimmed V and J ends, which lost 4 bases and 0 bases, there was a span of 8 bases. Looked up from germline, CDR1 is LGHDT and CDR2 is YNNKEL (reference sequence). This CDR3 comprises 14 residues. The CDR3 nucleotides read TGTGCCAGCAGCCCCCGCCTGAGCACAGATACGCAGTATTTT. It translates to CASSPRLSTDTQYF.

The V call is TRBV27, the J call TRBJ2-5; 8 bases line up with TRBD1. The DNA end is a closer match to TRBJ2-7, so the J assignment may be wrong. CDR3 length: 13 residues. Germline V gives CDR1 MNHEY, CDR2 SMNVEV (reference sequence). CDR3 loop: CASHGTGPHEQYF. The CDR3 region has the DNA TGTGCCAGCCACGGGACAGGTCCCCACGAGCAGTACTTC.

For this clonotype: A read error is possible here, since a much larger clone lies one base away. The V call is TRBV4-1, the J call TRBJ1-5, with D tentatively TRBD1 (6 bases). CDR1 and CDR2 from the germline V gene are MGHRA and YSYEKL. CDR3 length: 13 residues. This chain's CDR3 is CASSRAGDQPRHF. For the CDR3, the DNA is TGCGCCAGCAGCCGGGCAGGGGATCAGCCCCGGCATTTT.

The gene calls are TRBV27 and TRBJ1-1; tentatively, D is TRBD1 (6 bases). Trimming stripped 4 bases from V and 5 bases from J, with 17 bases between. Germline assignment: CDR1 MNHEY and CDR2 SMNVEV (reference sequence). CDR3 length equals 15 residues. The DNA of the CDR3 is TGTGCCAGCAGTTCATGGGACACTTCTCGGACTGAAGCTTTCTTT. Translating it yields CASSSWDTSRTEAFF.

The chain carries TRBV29-1 and TRBJ2-3, with D possibly TRBD2 on 6 matching bases. The V gene's germline CDR1 is SQVTM and CDR2 ANQGSEA. The CDR3 has 13 residues. Here the CDR3 reads CRVRDFPPDTQYF. CDR3 sequence (DNA): TGCAGGGTTCGGGACTTCCCTCCAGATACGCAGTATTTT.

This clonotype was detected only a few times. The chain uses TRBV7-2 and TRBJ2-7, with D possibly matching TRBD2 (5 bases). Trimming pared 4 bases from V and 4 bases from J, leaving 20 bases between. Germline V gene data show CDR1 as SGHTA and CDR2 as FQGNSA. CDR3 length: 16 residues. CDR3 DNA sequence: TGTGCCAGCAGCTCCCGGTTTGGGAGTAAAGTGTACGAGCAGTACTTC. Encoded protein: CASSSRFGSKVYEQYF.

To note about this clonotype: The germline gene is not matched at one end of the junction; a read error may be the cause. The chain links TRBV7-9 to TRBJ1-1, with a possible D match to TRBD1 (5 bases). Germline assignment: CDR1 SEHNR and CDR2 FQNEAQ (reference sequence). The CDR3 runs 18 residues. The DNA of the CDR3 is TGTACCAGCAGCTTAGGTTGGGACCGGGGGGTGGGGGAGAGTGAAGCTTTCTTT. It encodes CTSSLGWDRGVGESEAFF.

CDR3 loop: CAWSLGGDSYEQYF. Here the CDR3 DNA reads TGTGCCTGGAGTTTGGGGGGAGACTCCTACGAGCAGTACTTC. The chain recombines TRBV30 with TRBJ2-5, with D possibly TRBD2 on 6 matching bases. Matching the DNA end better, TRBJ2-7 makes the J call doubtful. The length of the CDR3 is 14 residues. Germline V CDR1 and CDR2: GTSNPN, SVGIG (reference sequence).